The 15 T cell receptor beta chains in this list originate from one sample, sequenced in a study of Graves' ophthalmopathy and Graves' hyperthyroidism. Amplifying from RNA transcripts, the study obtained TCR beta CDR3 regions. RT-PCR was first run with HTBI primers, then multiplex PCR in a second round. TCRdb called the multiplex PCR reads again in MiXCR, with one record for every CDR3 protein. The sample shows 150,000 to 200,000 distinct CDR3 sequences, less than 45% of them seen only once. Sequencing was carried out using peripheral blood. The receptors were gathered from a woman between 40 and 50 years old with Graves' ophthalmopathy.

This clonotype appeared a few times. This sequence joins TRBV12-3 or TRBV12-4 and TRBJ2-2; 7 bases match TRBD2. The CDR3 covers 16 residues. V lost 3 bases, J lost 1 base, and 5 bases stayed unmatched. The CDR3 spells CASSFEAGVNTGELFF. CDR3 DNA: TGTGCCAGCAGTTTTGAGGCGGGGGTGAACACCGGGGAGCTGTTTTTT.

This clonotype was seen many times. A much larger clone sits a single nucleotide away, making a read error possible. The rearrangement uses TRBV7-2 and TRBJ2-5; TRBD1 might be the D (6 bases). This CDR3 is 13 amino acids long. The germline CDR1 and CDR2 sequences are SGHTA and FQGNSA. CDR3 protein: CACSSQTGETQYF. DNA for the CDR3: TGTGCCTGCAGCTCCCAAACAGGGGAGACCCAGTACTTC.

This clonotype has a count of ten or more. The chain employs TRBV25-1 and TRBJ1-2, with 9 bases lining up with TRBD1. The germline V gene encodes CDR1 MGHDK and CDR2 SYGVNS. V shed 6 bases and J 8 bases; nucleotides not matched to a gene: 13. The CDR3 covers 15 residues. This CDR3 reads CASSVPGQGAPGYTF. DNA for the CDR3: TGTGCCAGCAGCGTACCGGGACAGGGCGCCCCCGGCTACACCTTC.

The gene calls are TRBV28 and TRBJ2-5, with a tentative D call TRBD2 (6 bases). The CDR3 has 14 amino acids. Germline CDR1 is MDHEN and CDR2 is SYDVKM. Deletions cut 5 bases from V and 4 bases from J, with 14 bases between. The CDR3 sequence: CASSGGATGETQYF. The DNA for the CDR3 is TGTGCCAGCAGTGGAGGGGCCACGGGAGAGACCCAGTACTTC.

At least ten counts were recorded for this clonotype. CDR3 in amino acids: CASSLTGGEETQYF. The CDR3 DNA reads as TGTGCCAGCAGCCTCACAGGGGGAGAAGAGACCCAGTACTTC. The V call is TRBV12-3 or TRBV12-4, the J call TRBJ2-5, with TRBD1 matching 8 bases. The CDR3 runs to 14 residues. After removal of 6 bases from V and 3 bases from J, the junction contained 6 bases not matched to a gene.

This clonotype was observed many times. V and J are TRBV28 and TRBJ2-5; 10 bases match TRBD2. V was clipped by 6 bases and J by 2 bases; unmatched bases: 9. The CDR3 is 16 amino acids. Germline CDR1 MDHEN, CDR2 SYDVKM. CDR3 loop: CASRGQGLARQETQYF. DNA of the CDR3: TGTGCCAGCAGAGGACAGGGACTAGCGCGACAAGAGACCCAGTACTTC.

This clonotype was seen at least ten times. Germline is not matched at one junction end, which may reflect a read error. This chain joins TRBV29-1 and TRBJ2-7; 8 bases agree with TRBD1. Germline V gene data show CDR1 as SQVTM and CDR2 as ANQGSEA. There are 13 residues in the CDR3. This CDR3 reads CSVEGTGDYEQYF. CDR3 bases: TGCAGCGTGGAAGGGACAGGAGACTACGAGCAGTACTTC.

This clonotype was picked up one time. This rearrangement joins TRBV30 to TRBJ1-2; D unresolved. In germline, CDR1 is GTSNPN, CDR2 SVGIG (reference sequence). V was pared by 5 bases and J by 7 bases, with 8 bases between. The CDR3 runs to 10 residues. The DNA for the CDR3 is TGTGCCTGGTACGGGTTTGGCTACACCTTC. It codes for CAWYGFGYTF.

In its sample, this clonotype was seen many times. The gene calls are TRBV11-1 and TRBJ1-5, with TRBD1 matching over 7 bases. V was pared by 5 bases and J by 5 bases, with 6 bases of the junction left unmatched. Germline V gives CDR1 SGHAT, CDR2 FQDESV (reference sequence). The CDR3 has 14 amino acids. In nucleotides, the CDR3 is TGTGCCAGCAGCCCGAGGGACAGACATCAGCCCCAGCATTTT. Translating gives CASSPRDRHQPQHF.

In its sample, this clonotype was seen many times. The V and J genes are TRBV5-1 and TRBJ1-1; 7 positions agree with TRBD1. The germline gives CDR1 SGHRS, CDR2 YFSETQ. This CDR3 has 13 residues. With 5 bases clipped from V and 4 bases from J, the junction kept 5 bases outside the gene matches. The CDR3 DNA is TGCGCCAGCAGGTTTGACAGGGCCACTGAAGCTTTCTTT. It is translated as CASRFDRATEAFF.

This clonotype was seen many times. The genes are TRBV20-1 and TRBJ2-5; weak D call: TRBD1 (6 bases). V was pared by 0 bases and J by 4 bases, with 9 bases between. CDR1 DFQATT and CDR2 SNEGSKA come from the germline V gene (reference sequence). The CDR3 totals 13 residues. The CDR3 region is CSARDYRAETQYF. The CDR3 DNA is TGCAGTGCTAGAGATTACAGGGCAGAGACCCAGTACTTC.

In this sample, this clonotype turned up many times. The chain's CDR3 is CASSPDRTGELFF. The DNA for the CDR3 is TGTGCCAGTAGCCCCGACCGGACCGGGGAGCTGTTTTTT. The chain recombines TRBV19 with TRBJ2-2; unclear D gene. CDR3 length: 13 residues. Germline-derived CDR1 and CDR2 are LNHDA and SQIVND (reference sequence). Between the trimmed V and J ends, which lost 6 bases and 5 bases, there was a span of 10 bases.

V is TRBV28 and J is TRBJ1-5; D call uncertain. CDR3 length: 12 amino acids. Germline V gene lookup returns CDR1 MDHEN and CDR2 SYDVKM. V was clipped by 7 bases and J by 4 bases, with 8 bases between them. CDR3 sequence reads: CASTLGNQPQHF. CDR3 nucleotide sequence: TGTGCCAGCACCCTTGGGAATCAGCCCCAGCATTTT.

This chain uses TRBV6-5 with TRBJ2-7, with TRBD1 matching 12 bases. CDR3 length equals 16 residues. Germline CDR1 and CDR2: MNHEY and SVGAGI. The junction had 5 bases not matched to a gene; V was cut back by 3 bases and J by 2 bases. The CDR3, as DNA: TGTGCCAGCAGTTATTCGGGACAGGGGGCGGCCTACGAGCAGTACTTC. This gives the protein CASSYSGQGAAYEQYF.

V gene TRBV5-1 combines with J gene TRBJ1-1, with D perhaps matching TRBD1 (5 bases). V was pared by 0 bases and J by 7 bases, with 10 bases between. Germline loops: CDR1 SGHRS, CDR2 YFSETQ. This CDR3 spans 13 amino acids. CDR3 region: CASSLATANEAFF. CDR3 coding DNA: TGCGCCAGCAGCTTGGCGACAGCTAATGAAGCTTTCTTT.